This entry concerns a single T cell receptor (beta chain). Antigen: not known. The data are from a study of blood T cells in healthy people across ages. Study-level findings and limits: Strong correlation linked observed beta diversity and percent naive T cells. Researchers said unsorted PBMCs prevented a conclusive naive versus antigen-experienced comparison. More naive CD4+ cells and higher diversity marked long-lived donors relative to aged donors.

Combining a sample-barcoded 5' primer with a J-beta primer mix, a second PCR ran for roughly 6 to 12 cycles. Each single sample gave us at least 3 million CDR3-containing paired-end reads. TCRdb re-called the 5' RACE reads with MiXCR, one entry per CDR3 protein. The repertoire holds nearly 800,000 distinct CDR3 sequences, approximately 60% seen once, with roughly 26% in the top ten. The TCR comes from a man aged 40-49 years in good health. Specimen: blood.

CDR3 bases: TGTGCCAGCAGTCCTAGTCTGGAGGGGCTTGGTACGCAGTATTTT. Its protein is CASSPSLEGLGTQYF. This rearrangement joins TRBV6-4 to TRBJ2-3; perhaps TRBD2 as D (6 bases). The CDR3 has 15 residues. Germline V gene sequence: CDR1 MRHNA, CDR2 SNTAGT. Trimming removed 5 bases from V and 8 bases from J, with 20 bases in between.